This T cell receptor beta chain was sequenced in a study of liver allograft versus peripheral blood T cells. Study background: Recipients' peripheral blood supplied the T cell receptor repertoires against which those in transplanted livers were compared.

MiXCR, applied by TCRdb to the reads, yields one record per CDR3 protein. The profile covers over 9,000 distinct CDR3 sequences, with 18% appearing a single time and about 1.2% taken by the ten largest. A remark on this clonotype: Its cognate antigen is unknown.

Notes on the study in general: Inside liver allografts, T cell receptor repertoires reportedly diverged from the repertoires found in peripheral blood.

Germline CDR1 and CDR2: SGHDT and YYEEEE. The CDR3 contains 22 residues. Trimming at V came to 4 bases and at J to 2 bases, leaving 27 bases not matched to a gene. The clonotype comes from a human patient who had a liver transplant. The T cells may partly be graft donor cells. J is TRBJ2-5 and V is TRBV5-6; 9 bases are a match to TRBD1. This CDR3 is CASSPGDRVRQRFTPNQETQYF. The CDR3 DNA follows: TGTGCCAGCAGCCCAGGGGACAGGGTGAGACAACGGTTCACTCCAAATCAAGAGACCCAGTACTTC.